The following is a T cell receptor (beta chain) sequence with its context. Its target is not known. The same CDR3 also results from other DNA sequences found in this sample. The sample belongs to a study of shared clonotypes between healthy human individuals. Study-wide points: Tissues were not sampled, only blood, and their repertoires likely differ. Depth was large, yet rarefaction showed that sorted-subset sequencing was incomplete.

This CDR3 is built from 11 residues. The germline V gene encodes CDR1 SNHLY and CDR2 FYNNEI. The V gene lost 8 bases and the J gene lost 5 bases, with 9 bases spanning the gap. Naive CD4+ cells were CD45RA-selected; the remaining cells were memory. When replicate PCRs were run on sorted subsets, they used 150 to 250 ng DNA, some 30,000 T cell genomes. This table comes from immunoSEQ multiplex PCR, and its TCRdb copy is limited to in-frame clones, with some not included. The sample shows about a million clones, about 80% of them seen only once. The origin of this receptor is a man between 18 and 35 years old in good health. V gene TRBV2 combines with J gene TRBJ2-5; D is ambiguous. Sequenced: memory CD4+ T cells sorted from blood. The subset is: CD45RA-negative fraction. As DNA, the CDR3 is TGTGCCAGCTCCCGAGAGGAGACCCAGTACTTC. This sequence encodes CASSREETQYF.